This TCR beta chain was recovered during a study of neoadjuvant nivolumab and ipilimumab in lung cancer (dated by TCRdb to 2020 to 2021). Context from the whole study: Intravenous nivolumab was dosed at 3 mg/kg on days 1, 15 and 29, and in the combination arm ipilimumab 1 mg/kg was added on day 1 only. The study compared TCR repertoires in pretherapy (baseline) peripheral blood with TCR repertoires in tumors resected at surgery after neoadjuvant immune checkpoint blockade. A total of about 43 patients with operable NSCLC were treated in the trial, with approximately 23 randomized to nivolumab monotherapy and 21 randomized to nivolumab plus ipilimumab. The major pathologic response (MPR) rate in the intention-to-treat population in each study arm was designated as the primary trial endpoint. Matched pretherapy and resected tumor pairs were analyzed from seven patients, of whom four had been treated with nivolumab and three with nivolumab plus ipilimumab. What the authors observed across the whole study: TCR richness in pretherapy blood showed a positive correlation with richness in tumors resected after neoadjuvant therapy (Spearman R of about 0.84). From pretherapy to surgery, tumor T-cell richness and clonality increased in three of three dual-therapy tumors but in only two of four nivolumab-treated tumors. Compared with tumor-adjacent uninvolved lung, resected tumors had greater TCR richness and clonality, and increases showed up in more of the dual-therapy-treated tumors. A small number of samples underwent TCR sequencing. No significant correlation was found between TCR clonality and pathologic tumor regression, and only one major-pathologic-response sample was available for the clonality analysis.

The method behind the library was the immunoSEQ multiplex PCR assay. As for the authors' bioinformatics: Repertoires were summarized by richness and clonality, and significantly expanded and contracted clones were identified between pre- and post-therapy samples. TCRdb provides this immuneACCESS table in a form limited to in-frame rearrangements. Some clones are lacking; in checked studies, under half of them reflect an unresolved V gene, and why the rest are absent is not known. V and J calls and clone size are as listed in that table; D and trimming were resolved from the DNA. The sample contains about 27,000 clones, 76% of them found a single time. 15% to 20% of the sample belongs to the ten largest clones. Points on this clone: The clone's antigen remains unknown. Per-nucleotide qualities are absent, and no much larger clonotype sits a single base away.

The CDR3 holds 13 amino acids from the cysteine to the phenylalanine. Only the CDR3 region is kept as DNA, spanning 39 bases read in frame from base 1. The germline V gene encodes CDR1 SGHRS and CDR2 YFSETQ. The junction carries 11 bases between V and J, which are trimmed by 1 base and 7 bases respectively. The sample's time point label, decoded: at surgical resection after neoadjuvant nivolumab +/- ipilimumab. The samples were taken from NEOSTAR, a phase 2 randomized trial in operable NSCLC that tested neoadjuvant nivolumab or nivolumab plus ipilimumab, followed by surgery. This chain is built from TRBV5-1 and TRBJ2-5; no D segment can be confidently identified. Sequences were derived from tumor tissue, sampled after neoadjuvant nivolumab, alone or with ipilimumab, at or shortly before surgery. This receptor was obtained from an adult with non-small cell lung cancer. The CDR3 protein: CASSLKEDTTQYF. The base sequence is TGCGCCAGCAGCTTGAAGGAAGACACGACCCAGTACTTC.